This T cell receptor (beta chain) is drawn from a study of Ad26.COV2.S vaccination and SARS-CoV-2 variants. The method was immunoSEQ multiplex PCR; TCRdb's version includes in-frame clones alone and lacks a portion of them. The table lists about 480,000 clones, around 88% of them singletons. Germline CDR1 is MRHNA and CDR2 is SNTAGT. V lost 3 bases and J lost 8, with 13 bases in between. There are 13 residues in the CDR3. Study-wide points: Measurements of TCR breadth and depth may have given underestimates of the total T cell responses.

Note on this clone: What it binds is not known.

Treatment denoted: around 19 received Ad26.COV2.S at low or high dose, single or two shots; about 5 received placebo; per-sample allocation not given. Day 63 following the first vaccine or placebo injection was when the samples were taken. SARS-CoV-2 spike from the Wuhan strain was encoded by the vaccine, an Ad26 vector. The starting material was peripheral blood, obtained in a trial of Ad26.COV2.S vaccine versus placebo. This clonotype was obtained from a person between 18 and 60 years old who received the Ad26.COV2.S COVID-19 vaccine or a placebo. The chain links TRBV6-4 to TRBJ1-2; no clear D. The CDR3 sequence: CASSEGYDPGYTF. The CDR3 coding sequence is TGTGCCAGCAGTGAAGGATACGACCCCGGCTACACCTTC.